The 27 T cell receptor beta chains listed next were all sequenced from one sample in a study of cytotoxic CD8 clonotypes in ibrutinib-treated CLL. The data were produced by immunoSEQ multiplex PCR, yet TCRdb's version contains in-frame clones alone and is incomplete. The sample includes some 300,000 clones, 80% seen only once; the top ten take over 5.5%. The source material was PBMCs, sampled before ibrutinib treatment. The receptors come from a human donor with chronic lymphocytic leukemia.

The genes are TRBV27 and TRBJ2-5; 8 nucleotides align to TRBD1. The CDR3 is 19 amino acids. J was trimmed by 4 bases and V by 5 bases; bases with no gene match: 21. CDR1 and CDR2 from the germline V gene are MNHEY and SMNVEV (reference sequence). CDR3 DNA: TGTGCCAGCAGTCCCAGACTCCAGGGGGCGGAGGGAGCAAGAGAGACCCAGTACTTC. Protein: CASSPRLQGAEGARETQYF.

The chain links TRBV5-6 to TRBJ1-2; TRBD1 might be the D (5 bases). The CDR3 is 16 amino acids. Germline V gene lookup returns CDR1 SGHDT and CDR2 YYEEEE. Deletions cut 4 bases from V and 0 bases from J, with 16 bases between. CDR3 in amino acids: CASSPGAGRTNYGYTF. CDR3 in DNA: TGTGCCAGCAGCCCCGGGGCCGGACGGACTAACTATGGCTACACCTTC.

The genes are TRBV14 and TRBJ2-7; unclear D gene. The germline V gene has CDR1 SGHDN and CDR2 FVKESK. The CDR3 consists of 15 residues. V gave up 4 bases and J gave up 2 bases, with 15 bases separating them. CDR3 coding DNA: TGTGCCAGCAGCCGAGATAGGCGTGGAACCTACGAGCAGTACTTC. Translated: CASSRDRRGTYEQYF.

This clone was found a few times. This chain joins TRBV9 and TRBJ2-7, with 11 bases aligning to TRBD1. Trimming removed 3 bases from V and 3 bases from J; junction bases left unmatched: 2. The CDR3 loop spans 14 amino acids. Germline V gives CDR1 SGDLS, CDR2 YYNGEE. The CDR3 DNA reads TGTGCCAGCAGCGCGGGACAGGGGGGCTACGAGCAGTACTTC. This gives the protein CASSAGQGGYEQYF.

This clone was found a few times. CDR3 DNA sequence: TGTGCCAGCAGTGAAGGGTCAGGCGAAAAACTGTTTTTT. Translation gives CASSEGSGEKLFF. The chain couples TRBV2 to TRBJ1-4; no firm D call. The CDR3 runs to 13 residues. Between the trimmed V and J ends, which lost 1 base and 8 bases, there was a span of 8 bases. The germline V gene has CDR1 SNHLY and CDR2 FYNNEI.

This chain joins TRBV28 and TRBJ1-2, with D uncertain. Per the germline V gene, CDR1 is MDHEN and CDR2 is SYDVKM. The CDR3 totals 13 residues. Trimming shortened V by 5 bases and J by 7 bases, and 14 bases separated the two germline ends. Here the CDR3 reads CASSTLSPLGYTF. As DNA, the CDR3 is TGTGCCAGCAGTACCCTATCACCCCTTGGCTACACCTTC.

J is TRBJ2-5 and V is TRBV5-6, with 10 bases fitting TRBD2. CDR3 length: 15 residues. The V segment lost 3 bases and the J segment 5 bases; nucleotides outside the gene matches: 7. Germline lookup yields CDR1 SGHDT and CDR2 YYEEEE. CDR3 loop: CASSYLAGVWETQYF. CDR3 in DNA: TGTGCCAGCAGCTATCTAGCGGGAGTTTGGGAGACCCAGTACTTC.

The chain joins TRBV5-1 to TRBJ2-3; TRBD2 matches at 8 bases. J gave up 5 bases and V 4 bases, and 15 bases lay outside the gene matches. The CDR3 contains 17 residues. Germline CDR1 and CDR2: SGHRS and YFSETQ. This chain's CDR3 is CASSGTPGGSGKDTQYF. In nucleotides, the CDR3 is TGCGCCAGCAGCGGGACGCCGGGGGGTAGCGGGAAAGATACGCAGTATTTT.

This sequence joins TRBV19 and TRBJ1-4, with 7 bases fitting TRBD1. Trimming took 1 base from V and 4 from J; bases not matched to a gene: 3. The CDR3 is 15 residues long. Germline V gene data show CDR1 as LNHDA and CDR2 as SQIVND (reference sequence). The CDR3 sequence: CASSIAGTVNEKLFF. In DNA, the CDR3 is TGTGCCAGTAGTATAGCCGGGACAGTTAATGAAAAACTGTTTTTT.

This chain joins TRBV11-2 and TRBJ2-3; D is perhaps TRBD1 or TRBD2 (5 bases each). The length of the CDR3 is 15 residues. V was trimmed by 4 bases and J by 4 bases, leaving 15 bases between them. In germline, CDR1 is SGHAT, CDR2 FQNNGV. The CDR3 region has the DNA TGTGCCAGCAGCTATGGGACGTCCCGGCCAGATACGCAGTATTTT. This encodes CASSYGTSRPDTQYF.

The gene calls are TRBV5-1 and TRBJ1-3; D remains unclear. The CDR3 is 15 amino acids. Germline CDR1 reads SGHRS; CDR2 reads YFSETQ. Trimming left V 1 base short and J 0 bases short, with 8 bases between. The CDR3 region has the DNA TGCGCCAGCAGCTTGTTCAGTGCCTCTGGAAACACCATATATTTT. Translation: CASSLFSASGNTIYF.

The chain recombines TRBV7-9 with TRBJ2-1; 7 bases map to TRBD1. This CDR3 comprises 15 residues. Germline CDR1 is SEHNR and CDR2 is FQNEAQ (reference sequence). V was clipped by 1 base and J by 8 bases; unmatched bases: 8. CDR3 protein: CASSLGGGNSYEQFF. DNA for the CDR3: TGTGCCAGCAGCTTAGGAGGGGGCAATAGCTATGAGCAGTTCTTC.

The chain couples TRBV5-1 to TRBJ1-4; TRBD1 might be the D (5 bases). The CDR3 is made up of 13 amino acids. CDR1 and CDR2 (germline): SGHRS, YFSETQ. V was trimmed by 4 bases and J by 12 bases, leaving 16 bases between them. In DNA form, the CDR3 reads TGCGCCAGCAGCGTTGTGGGGGGTTTCGAACTGTTTTTT. It yields the protein CASSVVGGFELFF.

This clone came up once. This chain joins TRBV7-8 and TRBJ2-7; D possibly corresponds to TRBD2 (5 bases). Germline V gene lookup returns CDR1 SGHVS and CDR2 FQNEAQ. This CDR3 contains 15 residues. V was trimmed by 1 base and J by 3 bases, leaving 13 bases between them. CDR3 sequence: CASSLVASRGYEQYF. CDR3 in DNA: TGTGCCAGCAGCTTAGTGGCTAGCCGAGGCTACGAGCAGTACTTC.

This chain links TRBV30 with TRBJ2-7, with unresolved D. V lost 1 base, J lost 4 bases, and 8 bases lay in between. This CDR3 is 12 amino acids long. Germline lookup yields CDR1 GTSNPN and CDR2 SVGIG (reference sequence). The CDR3 bases are TGTGCCTGGAGTGGGCTGCGGTACGAGCAGTACTTC. Residues: CAWSGLRYEQYF.

The genes are TRBV19 and TRBJ2-2; 8 bases agree with TRBD1. Germline V gene data show CDR1 as LNHDA and CDR2 as SQIVND (reference sequence). With V trimmed by 3 bases and J by 5 bases, 5 bases remained unmatched. CDR3 length: 15 residues. CDR3: CASSMVTGDTGELFF. Here the CDR3 DNA reads TGTGCCAGTAGTATGGTGACAGGGGATACCGGGGAGCTGTTTTTT.

The chain links TRBV7-2 to TRBJ2-7; perhaps TRBD2 as D (6 bases). The CDR3 contains 13 residues. V lost 5 bases and J lost 4, with 12 bases in between. Per germline, CDR1 SGHTA and CDR2 FQGNSA. Here the CDR3 reads CASSHTSWYEQYF. The DNA for the CDR3 is TGTGCCAGCAGCCACACTAGCTGGTACGAGCAGTACTTC.

This clone turned up a few times. V usage is TRBV18 and J usage is TRBJ2-6; 9 nucleotides agree with TRBD1. Looked up from germline, CDR1 is KGHSH and CDR2 is LQKENI. CDR3 size: 17 residues. Trimming took 1 base from V and 3 from J; bases not matched to a gene: 4. The CDR3 loop reads CASSPLTGGGGANVLTF. The CDR3 coding sequence is TGTGCCAGCTCACCACTAACAGGGGGCGGTGGGGCCAACGTCCTGACTTTC.

The chain links TRBV28 to TRBJ1-2; 7 bases are a match to TRBD1. The V segment lost 5 bases and the J segment 2 bases; nucleotides outside the gene matches: 5. The CDR3 covers 14 residues. The V gene's germline CDR1 is MDHEN and CDR2 SYDVKM. CDR3: CASSPGQENYGYTF. CDR3 bases: TGTGCCAGCAGTCCCGGACAGGAGAACTATGGCTACACCTTC.

This clone is a singleton in its sample. The chain recombines TRBV9 with TRBJ2-6, with 11 bases fitting TRBD1. The V segment lost 2 bases and the J segment 0 bases; nucleotides outside the gene matches: 1. The CDR3 has 17 residues. Germline V gene sequence: CDR1 SGDLS, CDR2 YYNGEE. The DNA for the CDR3 is TGTGCCAGCAGCGTTGGGACAGGGGGCTCTGGGGCCAACGTCCTGACTTTC. Its translation: CASSVGTGGSGANVLTF.

This clone was seen a few times. The V and J genes are TRBV5-4 and TRBJ2-7, with TRBD2 matching 10 bases. The length of the CDR3 is 14 residues. Trimming took 3 bases from V and 5 from J; bases not matched to a gene: 5. Germline assignment: CDR1 SGHNT and CDR2 YYREEE (reference sequence). The DNA for the CDR3 is TGTGCCAGCAGCTCGGGACTAGCGTTCGACGAGCAGTACTTC. Its protein product is CASSSGLAFDEQYF.

J is TRBJ2-7 and V is TRBV7-2; 10 bases agree with TRBD2. The V segment lost 2 bases and the J segment 5 bases; nucleotides outside the gene matches: 6. Germline loops: CDR1 SGHTA, CDR2 FQGNSA. The CDR3 sequence is 15 residues long. As DNA, the CDR3 is TGTGCCAGCAGCTTATCTAGCGGGAGCACCCACGAGCAGTACTTC. The encoded protein is CASSLSSGSTHEQYF. Based on the CDR3 plus reference TRBV7-2 and TRBJ2-7, the full variable domain is GAGVSQSPSNKVTEKGKDVELRCDPISGHTALYWYRQSLGQGLEFLIYFQGNSAPDKSGLPSDRFSAERTGGSVSTLTIQRTQQEDSAVYLCASSLSSGSTHEQYFGPGTRLTVT.

The rearrangement links TRBV4-3 to TRBJ1-1; TRBD1 aligns across 8 bases. The CDR3 is 14 amino acids. The V segment lost 5 bases and the J segment 5 bases; nucleotides outside the gene matches: 7. In germline, CDR1 is LGHNA, CDR2 YSLEER. For the CDR3, the DNA is TGCGCCAGCAGCTACGGACAGGGAGATACTGAAGCTTTCTTT. Translated, it gives CASSYGQGDTEAFF.

The V call is TRBV7-6, the J call TRBJ1-1; D is undetermined. The CDR3 loop spans 13 amino acids. V shed 1 base and J shed 4 bases, with 7 bases lying between them. Germline V lookup: CDR1 SGHVS, CDR2 FNYEAQ. CDR3 in amino acids: CASSLGPATEAFF. The CDR3, as DNA: TGTGCCAGCAGCTTAGGGCCGGCCACTGAAGCTTTCTTT.

The V call is TRBV5-1, the J call TRBJ2-2; 7 bases align to TRBD1. From germline, CDR1 is SGHRS and CDR2 YFSETQ. V gave up 4 bases and J gave up 1 base; unmatched junction bases: 7. This CDR3 has 16 residues. CDR3 loop: CASSTRQGQNTGELFF. CDR3 bases: TGCGCCAGCAGCACGAGACAGGGACAGAACACCGGGGAGCTGTTTTTT.

The table lists this clone with a few counts. The chain has TRBV5-6 and TRBJ1-1, with D hard to call. Deletions cut 4 bases from V and 8 bases from J, with 9 bases between. The CDR3 runs to 11 residues. CDR1 SGHDT and CDR2 YYEEEE come from the germline V gene. Written as DNA, the CDR3 is TGTGCCAGCAGCACCGGGATGGAAGCTTTCTTT. The encoded protein is CASSTGMEAFF.

In DNA, the CDR3 is TGCGCCAGCAGCCGGACTAGCGGGAGGGCCAACAATGAGCAGTTCTTC. It translates to CASSRTSGRANNEQFF. This chain uses TRBV5-1 with TRBJ2-1, with TRBD2 identical over 15 bases. This CDR3 has 16 amino acids. Trimming at V came to 4 bases and at J to 5 bases, leaving 4 bases not matched to a gene. Germline loops: CDR1 SGHRS, CDR2 YFSETQ.